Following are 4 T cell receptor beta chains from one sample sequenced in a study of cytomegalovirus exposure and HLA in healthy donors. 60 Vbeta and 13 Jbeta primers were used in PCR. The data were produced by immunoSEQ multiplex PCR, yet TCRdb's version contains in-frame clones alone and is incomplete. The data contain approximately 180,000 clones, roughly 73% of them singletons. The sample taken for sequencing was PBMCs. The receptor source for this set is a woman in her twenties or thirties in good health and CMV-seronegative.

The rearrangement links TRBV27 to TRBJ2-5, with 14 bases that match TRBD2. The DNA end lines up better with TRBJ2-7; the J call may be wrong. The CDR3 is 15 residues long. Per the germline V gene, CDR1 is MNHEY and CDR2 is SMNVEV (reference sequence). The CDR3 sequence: CASSRGLAGVYEQYF. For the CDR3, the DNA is TGTGCCAGCAGTAGGGGACTAGCGGGAGTATACGAGCAGTACTTC.

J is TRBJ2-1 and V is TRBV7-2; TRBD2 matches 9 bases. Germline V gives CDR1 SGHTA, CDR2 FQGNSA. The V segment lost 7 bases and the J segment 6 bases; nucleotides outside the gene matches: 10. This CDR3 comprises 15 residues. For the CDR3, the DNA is TGTGCCAGCACCCCAGCGGGGGGCGCCCTCAATGAGCAGTTCTTC. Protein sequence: CASTPAGGALNEQFF.

CDR3 nucleotide sequence: TGCACCAGCAGGGGGGGGCTAGCGGGATCCCCCTACGAGCAGTACTTC. This gives the protein CTSRGGLAGSPYEQYF. This chain uses TRBV1 with TRBJ2-7; TRBD2 reflects the table's D call only, with no check against the DNA. TRBV1 is listed as a pseudogene. The CDR3 runs to 16 residues.

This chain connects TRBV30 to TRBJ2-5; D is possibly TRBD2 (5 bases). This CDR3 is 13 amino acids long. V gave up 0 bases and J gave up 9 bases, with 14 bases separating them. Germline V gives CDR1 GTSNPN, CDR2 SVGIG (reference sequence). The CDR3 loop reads CAWSVWRAAAQYF. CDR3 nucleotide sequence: TGTGCCTGGAGTGTATGGCGGGCCGCGGCCCAGTACTTC.